The entry below gives a single TCR beta chain sequence along with its context. Germline CDR1 is MNHEY and CDR2 is SMNVEV (reference sequence). The CDR3 loop spans 16 amino acids. V shed 3 bases and J 2 bases; nucleotides not matched to a gene: 9. This entry is derived from a study of blood T cell repertoires in COVID-19. As for the study in general: Collection of acute and convalescent COVID-19 samples took place in the United States, Italy and Spain. Nucleic acid was either cDNA or gDNA, and it came from T cells, B-cell-depleted T cells, or PBMCs.

Original data processing: Amplification of reference gene primers was used by the study to estimate nucleated cell counts. The method was immunoSEQ multiplex PCR; TCRdb's version includes in-frame clones alone and lacks a portion of them. The DNA gave D and trimming, while V, J and clone size come from that table. The table shows approximately 150,000 clones, with 87% occurring only once. The sequencing input was PBMCs or T cells enriched from blood (not recorded which). This sequence joins TRBV27 and TRBJ2-5; TRBD2 matches 7 bases. The sequence derives from a human donor with acute COVID-19. The donor label of this sample is uncertain. For the CDR3, the DNA is TGTGCCAGCAGTTTTATGGCTAGCGGCGCTCAAGAGACCCAGTACTTC. Translated, it gives CASSFMASGAQETQYF.